The rows below give T cell receptor beta chains drawn from one sample of a study of blood T cells in healthy people across ages. TCRdb reprocessed the 5' RACE reads via MiXCR and lists one record per CDR3 protein. The data show 1.5 million to 2 million distinct CDR3 sequences, roughly 27% seen once. Sequences were obtained from blood. Receptors originate from a woman under 40 in good health. Both conserved end residues are part of each CDR3. Fields, in order: J gene, D gene, V gene, clone size, CDR3 DNA, CDR3 protein. A D gene is named only where the DNA matches it firmly. For some rows the clone size is stated as once, few or many, or as a class when expanded; others skip it.

TRBJ1-2,.,TRBV30,.,TGTGCCTGGAGTTTCTTCCTACCCAGCTATGGCTACACCTTC,CAWSFFLPSYGYTF
TRBJ2-7,.,TRBV11-2,.,TGTGCCAGCAGCTTGAGGAGGGACCGGAGGTCCTACGAGCAGTACTTC,CASSLRRDRRSYEQYF
TRBJ2-3,.,TRBV20-1,.,TGCAGTGCTAGAATAGAGGGGATCAGCACAGATACGCAGTATTTT,CSARIEGISTDTQYF
TRBJ1-2,TRBD1,TRBV29-1,.,TGCAGCGTTGACCGGGACAGGGCGGCTGACTACACCTTC,CSVDRDRAADYTF
TRBJ1-2,.,TRBV14,few,TGTGCCAGCAGCCCGTTCAGGAGTAACTATGGCTACACCTTC,CASSPFRSNYGYTF
TRBJ1-3,.,TRBV4-1,.,TGCGCCAGCAGCCAACTCAGGGGCTCCTCTGGAAACACCATATATTTT,CASSQLRGSSGNTIYF
TRBJ2-7,.,TRBV14,few,TGTGCCACCATCCTTCGACTAGTTCGCGAGCAGTACTTC,CATILRLVREQYF
TRBJ2-5,TRBD2,TRBV12-5,.,TGTGCTAGTGGTTTTGGGACTAGCGGGGACCAAGAGACCCAGTACTTC,CASGFGTSGDQETQYF
TRBJ1-2,TRBD1,TRBV6-5,few,TGTGCCAGCAGGAGGACAGGCCCTTTCTATGGCTACACCTTC,CASRRTGPFYGYTF
TRBJ2-3,.,TRBV4-3,.,TGCGCCAGCAGCCAAGATCTGGGAATCACAGATACGCAGTATTTT,CASSQDLGITDTQYF
TRBJ2-7,TRBD1,TRBV15,.,TGTGCCACCAGTCGGGACAGCTACAATGAGCAGTACTTC,CATSRDSYNEQYF
TRBJ2-5,.,TRBV7-2,few,TGTGCCAGCAGGGGGGTGGGGGGTAGAGAGACCCAGTACTTC,CASRGVGGRETQYF
TRBJ2-3,TRBD2,TRBV6-6,few,TGTGCCAGCAGAGACCTAGGACTAGCCAGCACAGATACGCAGTATTTT,CASRDLGLASTDTQYF
TRBJ2-1,TRBD2,TRBV7-6,.,TGTGCCAGCAGTGAAAGCGGGGCGACCTACAATGAGCAGTTCTTC,CASSESGATYNEQFF
TRBJ1-5,.,TRBV28,few,TGTGCCAGCAGTTTTGGACACCGCAATCAGCCCCAGCATTTT,CASSFGHRNQPQHF
TRBJ2-4,TRBD2,TRBV3-1,.,TGTGCCAGCAGCCTTGGTTTTGGACTAGTGGGGTACAATGAGCAGTACTTC,CASSLGFGLVGYNEQYF
TRBJ2-1,TRBD1,TRBV10-3,few,TGTGCCATCAGTGCTTCCTTCGGACAGGGCGTCAATGAGCAGTTCTTC,CAISASFGQGVNEQFF
TRBJ1-2,.,TRBV19,.,TGTGCCAGTAGGTGGGAGGACTATGGCTACACCTTC,CASRWEDYGYTF
TRBJ2-5,.,TRBV2,.,TGTGCCAGCAGTTTAGAGGTGGGGGGTCCAGAGACCCAGTACTTC,CASSLEVGGPETQYF
TRBJ2-7,TRBD1,TRBV5-1,.,TGCGCCAGCAGCCTACGTACAGGGGCCGAGCAGTACTTC,CASSLRTGAEQYF
TRBJ2-5,.,TRBV12-3/TRBV12-4,few,TGTGCCAGCAGTTTTAGCTGGACGGACCAAGAGACCCAGTACTTC,CASSFSWTDQETQYF
TRBJ2-5,TRBD1,TRBV5-1,many,TGCGCCAGCAGTCTTACCTCCGGGACAGGGGGAAAGCAAGAGACCCAGTACTTC,CASSLTSGTGGKQETQYF
TRBJ2-7,.,TRBV3-1,.,TGTGCCAGCAGCCAAGATGGTACTATCCCAGCCGAGCAGTACTTC,CASSQDGTIPAEQYF
TRBJ1-2,.,TRBV4-3,many,TGCGCCAGCAGCCAAGATGGCCACGGCTACACCTTC,CASSQDGHGYTF
TRBJ1-1,.,TRBV12-3/TRBV12-4,many,TGTGCCAGCAGCCCCCGGGGGATGAACACTGAAGCTTTCTTT,CASSPRGMNTEAFF